This TCR beta chain was recorded in a study of T cells in tumors after PD-1 blockade. The overall study: No patient had prior checkpoint blockade, systemic immunosuppression, or radiotherapy within 4 weeks. Blood samples averaged around 120,000 templates (range about 23,000-260,000) and approximately 37,000 unique clonotypes. Patients received pembrolizumab 200 mg every 3 weeks or cemiplimab 350 mg every 2 weeks. General study results and limits: About 41% of tumor TCR clonotypes were also found in blood.

Turning to this clone: What it recognizes is unknown.

Profiling relied on immunoSEQ multiplex PCR, and the TCRdb table lists in-frame clones only, not all of them. The table shows about 15,000 clones, with about 80% occurring only once. This CDR3 region has 15 residues. Germline lookup yields CDR1 KGHDR and CDR2 SFDVKD. Trimming at V came to 2 bases and at J to 5 bases, leaving 3 bases not matched to a gene. This sample comprised PBMCs, obtained after anti-PD-1 treatment. The sequence derives from a human donor with basal cell carcinoma. The chain recombines TRBV24-1 with TRBJ2-1, with 9 positions matching TRBD2. The CDR3 protein is CATSDSGTSNNEQFF. CDR3 in DNA: TGTGCCACCAGTGATTCCGGGACTAGCAACAATGAGCAGTTCTTC.